What follows is one T cell receptor (beta chain) and its context. These data originate in a study of blood T cell repertoires in COVID-19. Authors' data handling: Scientists estimated how many nucleated cells there were by amplifying reference gene primers. Assay: immunoSEQ multiplex PCR; the TCRdb copy retains only in-frame clones and omits some. The V and J calls and clone size are taken from that table; D and trimming were inferred from the DNA. This sample has about 160,000 clones, with approximately 79% found just once. CDR3 length: 15 residues. V was shortened by 1 base and J by 6 bases, with 12 bases between the two germline ends. Germline V gene lookup returns CDR1 LNHDA and CDR2 SQIVND (reference sequence).

The TCR was taken from a woman aged 80 or over with acute or convalescent COVID-19. The chain uses TRBV19 and TRBJ2-2; possibly TRBD1 for D (5 bases). The specimen sequenced was peripheral blood. The CDR3 spells CASSIGGRAPGELFF. CDR3 DNA: TGTGCCAGTAGTATAGGGGGCCGGGCCCCCGGGGAGCTGTTTTTT.